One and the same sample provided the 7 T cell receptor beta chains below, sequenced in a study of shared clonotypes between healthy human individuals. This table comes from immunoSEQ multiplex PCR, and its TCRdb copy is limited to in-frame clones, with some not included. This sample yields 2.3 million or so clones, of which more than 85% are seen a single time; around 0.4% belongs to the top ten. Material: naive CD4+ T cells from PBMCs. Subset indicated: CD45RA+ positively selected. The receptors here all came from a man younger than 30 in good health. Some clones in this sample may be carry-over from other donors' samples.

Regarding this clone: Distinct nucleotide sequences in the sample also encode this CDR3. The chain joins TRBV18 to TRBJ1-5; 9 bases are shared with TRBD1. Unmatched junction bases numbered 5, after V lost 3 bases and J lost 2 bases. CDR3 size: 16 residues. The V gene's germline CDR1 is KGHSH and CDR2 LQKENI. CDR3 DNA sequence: TGTGCCAGCTCACCTAGGGGACAGGGCGGCAATCAGCCCCAGCATTTT. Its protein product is CASSPRGQGGNQPQHF.

The CDR3 loop is CASSELHFSGNTIYF. CDR3 nucleotide sequence: TGTGCCAGCAGTGAACTTCACTTCTCTGGAAACACCATATATTTT. This chain uses TRBV2 with TRBJ1-3, with D hard to call. This CDR3 spans 15 amino acids. V shed 2 bases and J shed 0 bases, with 8 bases lying between them. Per germline, CDR1 SNHLY and CDR2 FYNNEI.

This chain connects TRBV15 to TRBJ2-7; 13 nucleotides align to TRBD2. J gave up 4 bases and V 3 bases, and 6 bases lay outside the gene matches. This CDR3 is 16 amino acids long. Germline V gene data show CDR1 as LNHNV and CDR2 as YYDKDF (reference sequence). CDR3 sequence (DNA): TGTGCCACCAGCAGGACCGGGACTAGCGGGGCATACGAGCAGTACTTC. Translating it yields CATSRTGTSGAYEQYF. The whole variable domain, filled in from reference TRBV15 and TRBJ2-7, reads DAMVIQNPRYQVTQFGKPVTLSCSQTLNHNVMYWYQQKSSQAPKLLFHYYDKDFNNEADTPDNFQSRRPNTSFCFLDIRSPGLGDTAMYLCATSRTGTSGAYEQYFGPGTRLTVT.

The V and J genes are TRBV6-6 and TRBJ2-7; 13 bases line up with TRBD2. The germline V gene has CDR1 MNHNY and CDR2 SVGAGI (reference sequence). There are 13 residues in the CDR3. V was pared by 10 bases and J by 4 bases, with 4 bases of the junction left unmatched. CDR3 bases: TGTGCCACCAGGACTAGCGGGAGATACGAGCAGTACTTC. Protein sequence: CATRTSGRYEQYF.

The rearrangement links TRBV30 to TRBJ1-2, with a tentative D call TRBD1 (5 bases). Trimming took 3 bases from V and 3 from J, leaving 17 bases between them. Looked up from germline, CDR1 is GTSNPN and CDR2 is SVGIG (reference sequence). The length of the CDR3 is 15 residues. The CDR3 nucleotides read TGTGCCTGGAGAACTCGACGGGGGGTTTACTATGGCTACACCTTC. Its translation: CAWRTRRGVYYGYTF.

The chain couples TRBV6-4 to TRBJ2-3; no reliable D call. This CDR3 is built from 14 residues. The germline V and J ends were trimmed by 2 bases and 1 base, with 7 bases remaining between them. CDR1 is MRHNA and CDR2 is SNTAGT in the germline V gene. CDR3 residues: CASSDELGTDTQYF. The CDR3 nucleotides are TGTGCCAGCAGTGACGAGCTCGGCACAGATACGCAGTATTTT.

The CDR3 DNA reads as TGTGCCAGCAGTAATTTCTACGAGCAGTACTTC. Encoded protein: CASSNFYEQYF. This sequence joins TRBV25-1 and TRBJ2-7; unclear D gene. From germline, CDR1 is MGHDK and CDR2 SYGVNS. CDR3 size: 11 residues. V shed 5 bases and J shed 3 bases, with 5 bases lying between them.